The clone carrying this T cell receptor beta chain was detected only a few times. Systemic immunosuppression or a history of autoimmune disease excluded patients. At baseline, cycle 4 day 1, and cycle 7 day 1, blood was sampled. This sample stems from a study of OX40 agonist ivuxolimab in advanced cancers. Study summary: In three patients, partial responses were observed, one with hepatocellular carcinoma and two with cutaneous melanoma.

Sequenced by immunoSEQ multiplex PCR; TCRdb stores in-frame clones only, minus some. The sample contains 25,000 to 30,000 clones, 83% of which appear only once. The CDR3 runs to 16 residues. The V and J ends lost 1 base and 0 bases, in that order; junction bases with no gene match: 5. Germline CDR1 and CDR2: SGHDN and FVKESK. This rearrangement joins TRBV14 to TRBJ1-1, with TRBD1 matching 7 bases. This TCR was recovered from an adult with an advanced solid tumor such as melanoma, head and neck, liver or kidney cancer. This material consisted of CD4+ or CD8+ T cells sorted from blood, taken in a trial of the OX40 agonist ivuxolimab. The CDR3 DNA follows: TGTGCCAGCAGCCAAGGACAGGGCTACATGAACACTGAAGCTTTCTTT. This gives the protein CASSQGQGYMNTEAFF.